This entry concerns a single T cell receptor (beta chain). What it recognizes is unknown. This record belongs to a study of cytomegalovirus exposure and HLA in healthy donors. General study results and limits: Later work found that TCR association rates differed between HLA loci; DRB1 had the most and HLA-C the fewest. As confirmed in vitro, a few CMV-associated chains were specific for CMV antigens.

This PCR relied on a set of 60 Vbeta primers and 13 Jbeta primers. The method was immunoSEQ multiplex PCR; TCRdb's version includes in-frame clones alone and lacks a portion of them. Of more than 150,000 clones listed, more than 75% are singletons. J lost 1 base, V lost 8 bases, and 2 bases had no gene match. The CDR3 sequence is 14 residues long. Germline V gives CDR1 ENHRY, CDR2 SYGVKD. Healthy bone marrow donors made up the donor group. The V gene is TRBV10-3, the J gene TRBJ2-2; TRBD1 matches at 9 bases. The receptor comes from a woman aged 25 to 39 in good health and CMV-seropositive. Sequencing was performed on PBMCs. The CDR3 is CAIWDRENTGELFF. The CDR3 region has the DNA TGTGCCATCTGGGACAGGGAGAACACCGGGGAGCTGTTTTTT.